The 23 T cell receptor beta chains listed next were all sequenced from one sample in a study of blood T cell repertoires in COVID-19. Data came from immunoSEQ multiplex PCR; TCRdb stores just in-frame clones and leaves some out. The data contain about 210,000 clones, 80% of them singletons. Material for sequencing was peripheral blood. All receptors derive from a woman between 70 and 85 years old with acute or convalescent COVID-19.

This chain joins TRBV5-6 and TRBJ2-5; D might be TRBD2 (5 bases). The V gene lost 1 base and the J gene lost 4 bases, with 8 bases spanning the gap. The CDR3 has 13 residues. Germline CDR1 and CDR2: SGHDT and YYEEEE. In nucleotides, the CDR3 is TGTGCCAGCAGCTTGAGGCTAGCAGAGACCCAGTACTTC. It is translated as CASSLRLAETQYF.

The chain combines TRBV19 with TRBJ2-3; D is perhaps TRBD2 (6 bases). The V end lost 10 bases, the J end lost 1 base, and 15 bases lay between the germline ends. The CDR3 extends over 14 amino acids. Germline loops: CDR1 LNHDA, CDR2 SQIVND (reference sequence). The CDR3: CATRLGGGTDTQYF. CDR3 in DNA: TGTGCCACGCGACTAGGCGGAGGCACAGATACGCAGTATTTT.

The V gene is TRBV9, the J gene TRBJ1-4; the D gene is possibly TRBD1 (5 bases). CDR1 and CDR2 (germline): SGDLS, YYNGEE. The CDR3 runs 14 residues. Deletions cut 0 bases from V and 9 bases from J, with 12 bases between. The CDR3 DNA follows: TGTGCCAGCAGCGTAGAAGCGCAGGGCAAAAAACTGTTTTTT. It codes for CASSVEAQGKKLFF.

The V call is TRBV6-2 or TRBV6-3, the J call TRBJ2-2; D is possibly TRBD2 (7 bases). The CDR3 has 15 amino acids. Per the germline V gene, CDR1 is MNHEY and CDR2 is SVGEGT. V dropped 4 bases and J dropped 4 bases, with 13 bases sitting between them. The CDR3 DNA reads as TGTGCCAGCAGTTGGGGGGGGCCGGGCACCGGGGAGCTGTTTTTT. Translated: CASSWGGPGTGELFF.

This chain joins TRBV7-9 and TRBJ2-7; a weak D match, TRBD1 (6 bases). This CDR3 contains 13 residues. Germline CDR1 and CDR2: SEHNR and FQNEAQ (reference sequence). The V and J ends lost 1 base and 6 bases respectively, with 10 bases between them. DNA for the CDR3: TGTGCCAGCAGCTTAGGGCTAGGGGGCGAGCAGTACTTC. Protein product: CASSLGLGGEQYF.

The rearrangement joins TRBV6-6 to TRBJ1-4, with unresolved D. This CDR3 comprises 13 residues. Trimming shortened V by 6 bases and J by 6 bases, and 11 bases separated the two germline ends. Germline V gene lookup returns CDR1 MNHNY and CDR2 SVGAGI (reference sequence). The CDR3 bases are TGTGCCAGCAGGGGCCGTCAGGATGAAAAACTGTTTTTT. This codes for CASRGRQDEKLFF.

The CDR3 DNA sequence: TGCGCCAGCAGTGACCCCGGGACAGCGAATGACGAGCAGTACTTC. Protein product: CASSDPGTANDEQYF. V is TRBV10-1 and J is TRBJ2-7; 7 nucleotides align to TRBD1. The CDR3 loop spans 15 amino acids. Looked up from germline, CDR1 is WNHNN and CDR2 is SYGVQD (reference sequence). V lost 3 bases and J lost 5; bases outside the gene matches: 10.

Only a few counts were recorded for this clone. The chain has TRBV6-5 and TRBJ1-5, with TRBD1 matching over 8 bases. In germline, CDR1 is MNHEY, CDR2 SVGAGI. Losses at the gene ends were 6 bases for V and 2 bases for J; bases not matched to a gene: 6. The CDR3 contains 15 residues. The CDR3 DNA sequence: TGTGCCAGCAGAATCGCAGGGGGCGGCAATCAGCCCCAGCATTTT. Its protein is CASRIAGGGNQPQHF.

This clone has more than one count but fewer than ten. The rearrangement links TRBV9 to TRBJ1-3; 7 nucleotides line up with TRBD1. The CDR3 spans 18 residues. Germline V gives CDR1 SGDLS, CDR2 YYNGEE. The J segment lost 0 bases and the V segment lost 0 bases, leaving 9 bases of the junction unmatched. The DNA for the CDR3 is TGTGCCAGCAGCGTAGCGACAGGGTCGCGCCTCTCTGGAAACACCATATATTTT. It codes for CASSVATGSRLSGNTIYF.

The chain combines TRBV3-1 (or the pseudogene TRBV3-2) with TRBJ2-3, with 7 bases lining up with TRBD1. Looked up from germline, CDR1 is LGHDT and CDR2 is YNNKEL (reference sequence). The trim removed 4 bases at V and 4 bases at J, leaving 5 bases unmatched. The length of the CDR3 is 14 residues. DNA of the CDR3: TGTGCCAGCAGCCTGGACAGGTCGGCAGATACGCAGTATTTT. It is translated as CASSLDRSADTQYF.

This chain joins TRBV12-3 or TRBV12-4 and TRBJ2-1, with D possibly TRBD2 on 6 matching bases. V gave up 6 bases and J gave up 4 bases, with 10 bases separating them. The length of the CDR3 is 13 residues. The CDR3 spells CASSPGTYNEQFF. In DNA form, the CDR3 reads TGTGCCAGCAGCCCCGGGACTTACAATGAGCAGTTCTTC.

This chain connects TRBV6-1 to TRBJ1-4; weak D call: TRBD1 (6 bases). Trimming took off 3 bases at V and 4 bases at J, with 12 bases between the two ends. The CDR3 is made up of 15 amino acids. Germline V gives CDR1 MNHNS, CDR2 SASEGT. In DNA form, the CDR3 reads TGTGCCAGCAGTGATTCCACAGGGCGTAATGAAAAACTGTTTTTT. Protein: CASSDSTGRNEKLFF.

The chain combines TRBV7-6 with TRBJ2-1; perhaps TRBD1 as D (6 bases). Trimming cost V 5 bases and J 7 bases, with 12 bases left between them. The CDR3 covers 13 residues. Germline CDR1 is SGHVS and CDR2 is FNYEAQ. Here the CDR3 reads CASSVGQLNEQFF. The CDR3 nucleotides read TGTGCCAGCAGCGTAGGACAGTTGAATGAGCAGTTCTTC. The whole variable domain, filled in from reference TRBV7-6 and TRBJ2-1, reads GAGVSQSPRYKVTKRGQDVALRCDPISGHVSLYWYRQALGQGPEFLTYFNYEAQQDKSGLPNDRFSAERPEGSISTLTIQRTEQRDSAMYRCASSVGQLNEQFFGPGTRLTVL.

This clone was observed a handful of times. The chain recombines TRBV2 with TRBJ1-1, with a tentative D call TRBD1 (5 bases). Germline V gene sequence: CDR1 SNHLY, CDR2 FYNNEI. V dropped 9 bases and J dropped 1 base, with 12 bases sitting between them. The CDR3 is made up of 13 amino acids. CDR3 DNA sequence: TGTGCCAGTGGGGGGACTGAGAACACTGAAGCTTTCTTT. This sequence encodes CASGGTENTEAFF.

The chain couples TRBV19 to TRBJ2-2; tentatively, D is TRBD1 (6 bases). Germline V gene data show CDR1 as LNHDA and CDR2 as SQIVND (reference sequence). The CDR3 loop spans 17 amino acids. The ends were cut back, 4 bases at V and 4 bases at J, with 19 bases in the middle. CDR3 sequence (DNA): TGTGCCAGTAGTACAGGGGTGGCCAGGAGCGGCACCGGGGAGCTGTTTTTT. Protein sequence: CASSTGVARSGTGELFF. Variable domain in full (rest from reference TRBV19 and TRBJ2-2): DGGITQSPKYLFRKEGQNVTLSCEQNLNHDAMYWYRQDPGQGLRLIYYSQIVNDFQKGDIAEGYSVSREKKESFPLTVTSAQKNPTAFYLCASSTGVARSGTGELFFGEGSRLTVL.

This clone was seen a handful of times. The V call is TRBV30, the J call TRBJ2-7, with D tentatively TRBD1 (6 bases). This CDR3 spans 15 amino acids. V was shortened by 2 bases and J by 2 bases, with 16 bases between the two germline ends. In germline, CDR1 is GTSNPN, CDR2 SVGIG (reference sequence). The CDR3 sequence is CAWSPPRGIPYEQYF. DNA for the CDR3: TGTGCCTGGAGTCCCCCGAGGGGGATCCCCTACGAGCAGTACTTC. Variable domain in full (rest from reference TRBV30 and TRBJ2-7): SQTIHQWPATLVQPVGSPLSLECTVEGTSNPNLYWYRQAAGRGLQLLFYSVGIGQISSEVPQNLSASRPQDRQFILSSKKLLLSDSGFYLCAWSPPRGIPYEQYFGPGTRLTVT.

The J gene is TRBJ1-3, the V gene TRBV9, with D possibly being TRBD1 (5 bases). V shed 0 bases and J shed 4 bases, with 23 bases lying between them. The CDR3 covers 19 residues. Per the germline V gene, CDR1 is SGDLS and CDR2 is YYNGEE. CDR3 DNA sequence: TGTGCCAGCAGCGTAGGTGTTTCTGCCCTAGGGGCGAGAGGAAACACCATATATTTT. This sequence encodes CASSVGVSALGARGNTIYF.

The chain carries TRBV5-1 and TRBJ1-6, with 8 bases lining up with TRBD1. Germline-derived CDR1 and CDR2 are SGHRS and YFSETQ. The CDR3 extends over 15 amino acids. J was trimmed by 6 bases and V by 4 bases; bases with no gene match: 6. In DNA form, the CDR3 reads TGCGCCAGCAGCACTGATGGACAGGGTAATTCACCCCTCCACTTT. Its translation: CASSTDGQGNSPLHF.

This clone has a single count. The chain uses TRBV2 and TRBJ1-2; D not certain. The CDR3 runs 16 residues. CDR1 is SNHLY, CDR2 FYNNEI, per germline. V lost 5 bases, J lost 5 bases, and 21 bases lay in between. The CDR3 here is CASSPGRQFLSYGYTF. The DNA for the CDR3 is TGTGCCAGCAGTCCGGGGAGGCAGTTTCTCTCTTATGGCTACACCTTC.

The CDR3 protein is CASSPPGDRASEKLFF. Written as DNA, the CDR3 is TGTGCCAGCAGCCCGCCGGGCGACAGGGCGAGTGAAAAACTGTTTTTT. V usage is TRBV14 and J usage is TRBJ1-4; TRBD1 aligns across 7 bases. Looked up from germline, CDR1 is SGHDN and CDR2 is FVKESK. V lost 4 bases and J lost 7; bases outside the gene matches: 12. This CDR3 spans 16 amino acids.

The rearrangement uses TRBV6-1 and TRBJ1-2; 7 positions match TRBD1. The CDR3 is 15 amino acids. Germline CDR1 reads MNHNS; CDR2 reads SASEGT. V gave up 6 bases and J gave up 4 bases; unmatched junction bases: 11. The CDR3 nucleotides read TGTGCCAGCAGCCAGCCGGGACAGAGTCTCTATGGCTACACCTTC. Translated: CASSQPGQSLYGYTF.

The rearrangement joins TRBV3-1 (or the pseudogene TRBV3-2) to TRBJ2-1; weak D call: TRBD2 (7 bases). The V gene lost 3 bases and the J gene lost 7 bases, with 19 bases spanning the gap. This CDR3 has 16 amino acids. The germline V gene encodes CDR1 LGHDT and CDR2 YNNKEL (reference sequence). The CDR3 nucleotides read TGTGCCAGCAGCCAGACCGGGGGGCTTGGCGGGAATGAGCAGTTCTTC. Its translation: CASSQTGGLGGNEQFF.

CDR3 region: CASSLAAGGGSHNEQFF. CDR3 nucleotides: TGCGCCAGCAGCTTGGCAGCCGGGGGTGGAAGCCACAATGAGCAGTTCTTC. The V call is TRBV5-1, the J call TRBJ2-1, with D perhaps matching TRBD2 (6 bases). The germline V gene has CDR1 SGHRS and CDR2 YFSETQ. CDR3 length: 17 residues. The V end was cut by 0 bases, the J end by 5 bases, with 18 bases between.